This is a list of T cell receptor beta chains from one sample in a study of Graves' ophthalmopathy and Graves' hyperthyroidism. TCRdb re-called the multiplex PCR reads through MiXCR, storing one row per CDR3 protein. The data show about 620,000 distinct CDR3 sequences, about 20% seen once. The sequenced sample was peripheral blood. These receptors originate from a woman under 30 with stable Graves' hyperthyroidism. Some clones in this sample may be carry-over from other donors' samples. The CDR3 runs from the conserved cysteine through the conserved F or W. D genes are given only for firm matches. The listing skips clone size in some rows; elsewhere it reads once, few, many or a size class.

CDR3 DNA	CDR3 protein	clone size	D gene	V gene	J gene
TGTGCCAGCAGTGAAGCGGGAGGTTTTGGGACTGAAGCTTTCTTT	CASSEAGGFGTEAFF	many	-	TRBV6-1	TRBJ1-1
TGTGCCAGCAGCTTAGCGGCAGCGGAAGCTTTCTTT	CASSLAAAEAFF	many	-	TRBV7-9	TRBJ1-1
TGTGCCAGCAGGCCTGCCGGAGGTGGGATCCTCGAGACCCAGTACTTC	CASRPAGGGILETQYF	many	-	TRBV7-9	TRBJ2-5
TGTGCCAGCATTGCTTCTTGGGTTCAAGAGACCCAGTACTTC	CASIASWVQETQYF	many	-	TRBV2	TRBJ2-5
TGTGCCAGCAGGTGGCAGGGGATCTCCTACGAGCAGTACTTC	CASRWQGISYEQYF	many	-	TRBV2	TRBJ2-7
TGTGCCAGCAGCCGGGACTATCAGACCCAGTACTTC	CASSRDYQTQYF	many	TRBD2	TRBV7-2	TRBJ2-5
TGTGCCGGGTTCCCGGGACAGCTGAACACTGAAGCTTTCTTT	CAGFPGQLNTEAFF	many	TRBD1	TRBV30	TRBJ1-1
TGTGCCAGCAGTCGGGACGGAAACTCTGGAAACACCATATATTTT	CASSRDGNSGNTIYF	many	-	TRBV6-2/TRBV6-3	TRBJ1-3
TGTGCCAGCAGGGCCGGGACAGGGGGCCCACCCCACGAGCAGTACTTC	CASRAGTGGPPHEQYF	-	TRBD1	TRBV11-1	TRBJ2-7
TGTGCCAGCAGTTCGACAGGGGACCTAAATTCACCCCTCCACTTT	CASSSTGDLNSPLHF	many	TRBD1	TRBV12-3/TRBV12-4	TRBJ1-6
TGTGCCAGCAGTGAAAATCCGGGGAAAGAGCCTAACTATGGCTACACCTTC	CASSENPGKEPNYGYTF	-	-	TRBV25-1	TRBJ1-2
TGCGCCAGCAGACTACAGGGGGCCGATCTGTCAGCCGAAGCTTTCTTT	CASRLQGADLSAEAFF	many	TRBD1	TRBV5-1	TRBJ1-1
TGTGCCACCAGTGACCGGTGGACCGGGGAGCTGTTTTTT	CATSDRWTGELFF	few	-	TRBV24-1	TRBJ2-2
TGTGCCAGCAGTGAAGCGCTTAGCGGGGGGGACATTCAGTACTTC	CASSEALSGGDIQYF	many	TRBD2	TRBV6-1	TRBJ2-4
TGCGCCAGCAGCGGGGGACAGGTGACAAGCTACACCTTC	CASSGGQVTSYTF	many	TRBD1	TRBV5-1	TRBJ1-2
TGTGCCAGCAGTTCCGGGACGGGGGGATCTGGGGCCAACGTCCTGACTTTC	CASSSGTGGSGANVLTF	many	TRBD2	TRBV6-5	TRBJ2-6
TGTGCCAGCAGTGATCCAGCCTCTGGAAACACCATATATTTT	CASSDPASGNTIYF	many	-	TRBV2	TRBJ1-3
TGCAGTGCTACTCGGGACAGGGGGTTTGAGCAGTACTTC	CSATRDRGFEQYF	many	TRBD1	TRBV20-1	TRBJ2-7
TGTGCCAGCAGCGCCCACGGCTCTGGAAACACCATATATTTT	CASSAHGSGNTIYF	many	-	TRBV27	TRBJ1-3
TGTGCCAGCAGTTCCGAGGACTATCATAACACCGGGGAGCTGTTTTTT	CASSSEDYHNTGELFF	-	-	TRBV27	TRBJ2-2
TGTGTAGGTGAAGGGGGACAGGGGAGATCTGGCTACACCTTC	CVGEGGQGRSGYTF	many	TRBD1	TRBV30	TRBJ1-2
TGTGCCAGCAGAGTCTCCACTACAGGGGCGAATGAAGCTTTCTTT	CASRVSTTGANEAFF	-	TRBD1	TRBV6-1	TRBJ1-1
TGTGCCTGGAGTGGGGGGGACAGTTCACCCCTCCACTTT	CAWSGGDSSPLHF	many	TRBD1	TRBV30	TRBJ1-6
TGTGCCTGGGACAAAGGACACTACGAGCAGTACTTC	CAWDKGHYEQYF	few	-	TRBV30	TRBJ2-7
TGTGCCAGCAGTTTACCGAGCTCCTACGAGCAGTACTTC	CASSLPSSYEQYF	many	-	TRBV28	TRBJ2-7
TGTGCCAGCAGTTTTCGGGGACAGGGGGCGAGGACTGAAGCTTTCTTT	CASSFRGQGARTEAFF	-	TRBD1	TRBV12-3/TRBV12-4	TRBJ1-1